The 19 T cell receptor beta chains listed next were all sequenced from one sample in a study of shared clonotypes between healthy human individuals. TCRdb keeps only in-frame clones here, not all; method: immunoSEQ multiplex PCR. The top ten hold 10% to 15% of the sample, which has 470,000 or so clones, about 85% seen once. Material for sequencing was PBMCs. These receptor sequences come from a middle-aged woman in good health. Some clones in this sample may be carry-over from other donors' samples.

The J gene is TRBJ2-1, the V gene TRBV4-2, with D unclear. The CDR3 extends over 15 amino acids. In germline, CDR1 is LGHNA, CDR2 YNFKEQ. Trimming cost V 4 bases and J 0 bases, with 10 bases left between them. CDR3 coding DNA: TGTGCCAGCAGCCGGGAAGTCAGCTCCTACAATGAGCAGTTCTTC. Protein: CASSREVSSYNEQFF.

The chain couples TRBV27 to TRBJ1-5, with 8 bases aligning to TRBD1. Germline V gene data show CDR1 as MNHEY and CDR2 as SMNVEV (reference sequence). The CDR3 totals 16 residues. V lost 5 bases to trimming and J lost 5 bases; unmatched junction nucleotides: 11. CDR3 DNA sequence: TGTGCCAGCAGTGCATGGACAGGGTTAGACGATCAGCCCCAGCATTTT. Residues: CASSAWTGLDDQPQHF.

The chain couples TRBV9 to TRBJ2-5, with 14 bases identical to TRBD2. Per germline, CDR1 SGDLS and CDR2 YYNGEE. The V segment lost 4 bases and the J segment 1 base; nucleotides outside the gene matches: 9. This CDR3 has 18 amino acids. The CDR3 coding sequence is TGTGCCAGCAGCCCGGGACTAGCGGGAGCTTCAGCCCAAGAGACCCAGTACTTC. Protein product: CASSPGLAGASAQETQYF.

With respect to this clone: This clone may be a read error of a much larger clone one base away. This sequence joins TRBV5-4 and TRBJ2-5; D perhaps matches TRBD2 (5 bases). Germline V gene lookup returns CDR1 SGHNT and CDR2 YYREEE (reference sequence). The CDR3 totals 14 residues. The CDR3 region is CASNLEVGGETQYF. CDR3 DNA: TGTGCCAGCAACTTGGAGGTGGGTGGCGAGACCCAGTACTTC.

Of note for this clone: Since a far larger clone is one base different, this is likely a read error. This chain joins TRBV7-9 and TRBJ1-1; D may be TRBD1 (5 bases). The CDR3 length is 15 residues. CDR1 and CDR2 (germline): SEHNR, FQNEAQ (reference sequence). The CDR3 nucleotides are TGTGCCGGCAGCTTAACTAGGGATGGGGCGGCTGAAGCTTTCTTT. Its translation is CAGSLTRDGAAEAFF.

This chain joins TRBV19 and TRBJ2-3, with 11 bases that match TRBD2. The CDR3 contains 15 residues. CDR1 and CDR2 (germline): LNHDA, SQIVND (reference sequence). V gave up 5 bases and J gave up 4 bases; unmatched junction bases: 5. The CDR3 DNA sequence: TGTGCCAGTAGTGACCTAGCGGGAGGTCCAGATACGCAGTATTTT. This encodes CASSDLAGGPDTQYF. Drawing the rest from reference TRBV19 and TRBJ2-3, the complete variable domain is DGGITQSPKYLFRKEGQNVTLSCEQNLNHDAMYWYRQDPGQGLRLIYYSQIVNDFQKGDIAEGYSVSREKKESFPLTVTSAQKNPTAFYLCASSDLAGGPDTQYFGPGTRLTVL.

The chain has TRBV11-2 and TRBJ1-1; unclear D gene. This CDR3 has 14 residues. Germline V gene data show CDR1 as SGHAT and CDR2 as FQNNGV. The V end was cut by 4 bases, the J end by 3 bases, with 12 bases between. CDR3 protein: CASSSPGLYTEAFF. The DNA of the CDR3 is TGTGCCAGCAGCTCGCCGGGCCTTTACACTGAAGCTTTCTTT.

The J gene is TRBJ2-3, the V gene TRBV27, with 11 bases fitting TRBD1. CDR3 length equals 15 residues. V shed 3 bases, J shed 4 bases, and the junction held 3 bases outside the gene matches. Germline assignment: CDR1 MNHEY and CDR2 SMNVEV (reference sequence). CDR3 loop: CASSFRTGGPDTQYF. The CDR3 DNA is TGTGCCAGCAGTTTTAGGACAGGGGGCCCAGATACGCAGTATTTT.

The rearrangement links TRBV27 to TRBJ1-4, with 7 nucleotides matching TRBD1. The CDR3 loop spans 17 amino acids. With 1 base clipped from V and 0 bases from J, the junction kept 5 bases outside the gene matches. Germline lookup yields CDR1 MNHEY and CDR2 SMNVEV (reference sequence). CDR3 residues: CASSLFGTAATNEKLFF. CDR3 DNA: TGTGCCAGCAGTTTATTTGGGACAGCCGCAACTAATGAAAAACTGTTTTTT.

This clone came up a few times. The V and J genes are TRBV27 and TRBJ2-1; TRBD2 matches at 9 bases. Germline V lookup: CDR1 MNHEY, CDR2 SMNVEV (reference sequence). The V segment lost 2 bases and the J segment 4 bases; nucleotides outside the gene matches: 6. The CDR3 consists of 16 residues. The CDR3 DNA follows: TGTGCCAGCAGTTTAACTAGCGGGTGGGCATACAATGAGCAGTTCTTC. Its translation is CASSLTSGWAYNEQFF.

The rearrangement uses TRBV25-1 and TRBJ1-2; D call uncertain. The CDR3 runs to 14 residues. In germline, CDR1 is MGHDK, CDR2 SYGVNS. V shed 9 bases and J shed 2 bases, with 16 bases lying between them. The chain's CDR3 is CASSAGGVNYGYTF. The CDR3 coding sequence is TGTGCCAGTTCAGCCGGAGGAGTCAACTATGGCTACACCTTC.

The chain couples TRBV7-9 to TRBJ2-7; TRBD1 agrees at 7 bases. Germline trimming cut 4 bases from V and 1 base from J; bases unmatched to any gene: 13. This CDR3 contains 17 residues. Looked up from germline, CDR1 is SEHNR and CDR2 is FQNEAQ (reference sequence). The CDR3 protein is CASSSSLVTGSSYEQYF. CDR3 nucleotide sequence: TGTGCCAGCAGCTCTAGCTTGGTGACAGGGAGTTCCTACGAGCAGTACTTC.

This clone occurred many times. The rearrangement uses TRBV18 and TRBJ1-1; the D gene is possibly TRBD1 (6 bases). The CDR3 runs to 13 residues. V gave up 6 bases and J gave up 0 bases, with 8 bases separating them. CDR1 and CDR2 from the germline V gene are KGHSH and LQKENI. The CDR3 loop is CASSGQMNTEAFF. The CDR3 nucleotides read TGTGCCAGCTCCGGACAGATGAACACTGAAGCTTTCTTT.

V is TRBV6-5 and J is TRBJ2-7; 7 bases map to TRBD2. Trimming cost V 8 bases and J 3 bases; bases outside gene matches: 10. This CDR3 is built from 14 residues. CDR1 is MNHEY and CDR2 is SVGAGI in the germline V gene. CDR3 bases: TGTGCCAGCTCCCATCGCGGGAGTAACTACGAGCAGTACTTC. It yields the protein CASSHRGSNYEQYF.

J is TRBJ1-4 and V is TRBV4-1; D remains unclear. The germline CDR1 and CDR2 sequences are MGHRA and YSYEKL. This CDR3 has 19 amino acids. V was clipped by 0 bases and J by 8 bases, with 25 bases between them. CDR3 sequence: CASSQDQIGSLGRGEKLFF. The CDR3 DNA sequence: TGCGCCAGCAGCCAAGATCAAATAGGGTCGTTGGGCCGTGGCGAAAAACTGTTTTTT.

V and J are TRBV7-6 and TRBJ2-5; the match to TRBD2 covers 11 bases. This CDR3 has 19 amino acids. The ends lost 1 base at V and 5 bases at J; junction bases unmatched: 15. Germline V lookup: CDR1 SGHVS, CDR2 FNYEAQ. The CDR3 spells CASSLVLTSGTPEEETQYF. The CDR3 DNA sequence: TGTGCCAGCAGCTTAGTGTTGACTAGCGGGACCCCCGAGGAGGAGACCCAGTACTTC.

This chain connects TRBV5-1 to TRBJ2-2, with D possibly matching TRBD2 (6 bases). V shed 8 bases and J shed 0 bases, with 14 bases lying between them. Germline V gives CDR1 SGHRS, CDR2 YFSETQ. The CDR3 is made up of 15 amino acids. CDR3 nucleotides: TGCGCCAGTACGTTGGGACTTTCGAACACCGGGGAGCTGTTTTTT. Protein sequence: CASTLGLSNTGELFF.

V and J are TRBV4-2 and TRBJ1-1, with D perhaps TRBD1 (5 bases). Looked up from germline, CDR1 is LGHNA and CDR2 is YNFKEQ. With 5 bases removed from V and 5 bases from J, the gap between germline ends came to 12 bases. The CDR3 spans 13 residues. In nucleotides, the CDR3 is TGTGCCAGCAGCTTTGACAGAGATACTGAAGCTTTCTTT. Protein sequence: CASSFDRDTEAFF.

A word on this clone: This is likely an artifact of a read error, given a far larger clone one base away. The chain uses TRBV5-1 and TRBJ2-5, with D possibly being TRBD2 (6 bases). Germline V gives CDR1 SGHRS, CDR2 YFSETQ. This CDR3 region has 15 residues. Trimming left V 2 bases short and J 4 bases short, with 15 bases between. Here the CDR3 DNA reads TGCGCCAGCAGCTTAGGTAGGAGGGTCGGAGAGACCCAGTACTTC. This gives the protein CASSLGRRVGETQYF. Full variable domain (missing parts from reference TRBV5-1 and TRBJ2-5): KAGVTQTPRYLIKTRGQQVTLSCSPISGHRSVSWYQQTPGQGLQFLFEYFSETQRNKGNFPGRFSGRQFSNSRSEMNVSTLELGDSALYLCASSLGRRVGETQYFGPGTRLLVL.